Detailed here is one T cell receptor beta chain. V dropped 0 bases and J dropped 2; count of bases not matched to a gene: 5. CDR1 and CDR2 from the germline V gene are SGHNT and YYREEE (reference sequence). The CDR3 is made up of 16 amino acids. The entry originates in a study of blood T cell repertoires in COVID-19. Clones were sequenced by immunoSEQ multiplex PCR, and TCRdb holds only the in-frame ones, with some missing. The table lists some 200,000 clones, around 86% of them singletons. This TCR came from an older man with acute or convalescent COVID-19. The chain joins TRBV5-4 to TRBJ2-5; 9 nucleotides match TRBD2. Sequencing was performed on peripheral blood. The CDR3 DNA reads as TGTGCCAGCAGCTTGGGACTAGCGGAACTACAAGAGACCCAGTACTTC. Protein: CASSLGLAELQETQYF.